This T cell receptor (beta chain) was documented in a study of cytomegalovirus exposure and HLA in healthy donors. Looking at the study overall: Assignment to the Caucasian-associated ancestry cluster applied to approximately 80% of the approximately 380 genotyped donors. General observations from the study: Earlier results showed most TCR beta V segments being productive about 87% or about 30% of the time. Exclusion as indistinguishable affected some V segments, including TRBV6-2 and TRBV6-3.

Germline CDR1 reads MNHNS; CDR2 reads SASEGT. The CDR3 has 14 amino acids. J was trimmed by 5 bases and V by 5 bases; bases with no gene match: 8. Amplification used 60 Vbeta primers and 13 Jbeta primers. Clones were read by immunoSEQ multiplex PCR, and TCRdb kept only the in-frame ones, dropping some. The table lists around 150,000 clones, about four fifths of them singletons. Details on this clone: No antigen is known for it.

This clonotype was obtained from a man aged 25 to 45 in good health. This chain joins TRBV6-1 and TRBJ1-2, with 7 nucleotides matching TRBD1. What was sequenced was PBMCs. CDR3 sequence reads: CASSSDRISYGYTF. As DNA, the CDR3 is TGTGCCAGCAGTTCGGACAGGATTTCTTATGGCTACACCTTC.